The sequence of this T cell receptor beta chain was determined in a study of blood T cell repertoires in COVID-19. Overall study: Whether acute or convalescent, the COVID-19 samples came from the United States, Italy and Spain.

In regard to this clone: Other DNA sequences in this sample translate to the same CDR3.

Sequencing used immunoSEQ multiplex PCR; TCRdb keeps in-frame clones, though not all of them. The sample lists over 150,000 clones; 80% to 85% were seen once. Which cohort a participant joined came from the clinical history participants gave. The V gene's germline CDR1 is SGHRS and CDR2 YFSETQ. This CDR3 spans 14 amino acids. V was clipped by 0 bases and J by 6 bases; unmatched bases: 0. The receptor was isolated from a man aged 35-49 years who had recovered from COVID-19. The sequenced sample was PBMCs or T cells enriched from blood (not recorded which). The V call is TRBV5-1, the J call TRBJ1-6, with 7 bases lining up with TRBD1. CDR3 sequence: CASSLGQGNSPLHF. The CDR3 bases are TGCGCCAGCAGCTTGGGACAGGGTAATTCACCCCTCCACTTT.